The 29 T cell receptor beta chains below come from one sample, sequenced in a study of identical twins (dated by TCRdb to about 2016). The method was 5' RACE. The run used an Illumina HiSeq 2000. Through fastp at Q25 and MiXCR, TCRdb rebuilt clones from the public reads, retaining in-frame beta chains. Every entry covers one CDR3 protein and lists the most common genes and DNA from its rows. Recorded for this sample are roughly 750,000 distinct CDR3 sequences; around 21% of them occurred a single time. The top ten clonotypes cover 4% to 5.5% of the sample. This sample was also put to use in a study of T cells expressing NK-cell markers.

The sample comprised PBMCs. These receptors originate from a woman aged 18-35 years in good health.

This clonotype was observed many times. This sequence joins TRBV6-5 and TRBJ2-1, with TRBD2 identical over 12 bases. CDR3 length: 15 amino acids. The germline V gene has CDR1 MNHEY and CDR2 SVGAGI. The V gene end was trimmed by 3 bases and the J gene end by 6 bases; junction bases not matched to a gene: 3. Here the CDR3 DNA reads TGTGCCAGCAGTTATGGGACTAGCGGGTCCAATGAGCAGTTCTTC. It specifies CASSYGTSGSNEQFF.

The CDR3 nucleotides are TGTGCCAGCAGCTTCGGGACGACAACCACACGAAACGACAATGAGCAGTTCTTC. This gives the protein CASSFGTTTTRNDNEQFF. The genes are TRBV5-6 and TRBJ2-1; D may match TRBD1 or TRBD2 (5 bases each). From germline, CDR1 is SGHDT and CDR2 YYEEEE. The CDR3 contains 18 residues. Trimming took 2 bases from V and 5 from J, leaving 23 bases between them.

The CDR3 loop reads CATSDLGQPTDTQYF. CDR3 bases: TGTGCCACCAGTGATCTGGGACAGCCCACAGATACGCAGTATTTT. J is TRBJ2-3 and V is TRBV24-1, with 7 bases matching TRBD1. The CDR3 totals 15 residues. Germline-derived CDR1 and CDR2 are KGHDR and SFDVKD. After removal of 3 bases from V and 2 bases from J, the junction contained 4 bases not matched to a gene.

This clonotype was seen only a few times. The genes are TRBV25-1 and TRBJ2-1; no reliable D call. With 2 bases removed from V and 0 bases from J, the gap between germline ends came to 8 bases. The CDR3 is made up of 15 amino acids. The germline V gene encodes CDR1 MGHDK and CDR2 SYGVNS. The CDR3 sequence is CASSEKVFSYNEQFF. Here the CDR3 DNA reads TGTGCCAGCAGTGAAAAAGTTTTCTCCTACAATGAGCAGTTCTTC.

The chain is built from TRBV20-1 and TRBJ2-2, with a weak D call TRBD1 (5 bases). V shed 5 bases and J shed 6 bases, with 16 bases lying between them. Per the germline V gene, CDR1 is DFQATT and CDR2 is SNEGSKA (reference sequence). The CDR3 sequence is 14 residues long. CDR3 in DNA: TGCAGTGCTCCGAAGCAGGGTAACGCCGGGGAGCTGTTTTTT. This gives the protein CSAPKQGNAGELFF.

In this sample, this clonotype turned up a few times. This chain links TRBV6-1 with TRBJ2-7, with a weak D call TRBD1 (6 bases). From germline, CDR1 is MNHNS and CDR2 SASEGT. CDR3 length equals 15 residues. Trimming stripped 6 bases from V and 3 bases from J, with 18 bases between. The CDR3 sequence: CASRLATGSFYEQYF. The CDR3 DNA is TGTGCCAGCAGGCTCGCCACAGGGTCGTTCTACGAGCAGTACTTC.

V usage is TRBV5-1 and J usage is TRBJ2-7; 7 nucleotides line up with TRBD1. This CDR3 is 15 amino acids long. V dropped 7 bases and J dropped 2; count of bases not matched to a gene: 12. CDR1 is SGHRS and CDR2 is YFSETQ in the germline V gene. Here the CDR3 reads CASAVRPDRAYEQYF. CDR3 coding DNA: TGCGCCAGCGCCGTTCGTCCTGACAGGGCCTACGAGCAGTACTTC.

Ten or more counts support this clonotype. The chain couples TRBV12-3 or TRBV12-4 to TRBJ2-7; maybe TRBD2 (6 bases). V was cut by 3 bases and J by 6 bases, with 9 bases left in between. The CDR3 has 12 residues. The CDR3 DNA reads as TGTGCCAGCAGTTTGGGAGGCCTCGAGCAGTACTTC. As protein: CASSLGGLEQYF.

CDR3 nucleotide sequence: TGCAGCGTAGTCGCGGTCCCTGAAGCTTTCTTT. This translates into CSVVAVPEAFF. The J gene is TRBJ1-1, the V gene TRBV29-1; D is unresolved. CDR1 is SQVTM and CDR2 is ANQGSEA in the germline V gene. This CDR3 is built from 11 residues. Deletions cut 6 bases from V and 6 bases from J, with 11 bases between. Full variable domain (remainder filled in from reference TRBV29-1 and TRBJ1-1): SAVISQKPSRDICQRGTSLTIQCQVDSQVTMMFWYRQQPGQSLTLIATANQGSEATYESGFVIDKFPISRPNLTFSTLTVSNMSPEDSSIYLCSVVAVPEAFFGQGTRLTVV.

The chain is built from TRBV7-2 and TRBJ2-1, with 12 bases matching TRBD2. The CDR3 consists of 17 residues. The junction had 7 bases not matched to a gene; V was cut back by 1 base and J by 6 bases. Looked up from germline, CDR1 is SGHTA and CDR2 is FQGNSA. CDR3 DNA: TGTGCCAGCAGCTTAGTAGCCCGACTAGCGGGAGTCAATGAGCAGTTCTTC. Protein: CASSLVARLAGVNEQFF.

This clonotype came up a few times. The CDR3 reads CASSYRPGTGLNTEAFF. The CDR3 nucleotides read TGTGCCAGCAGTTACCGTCCCGGGACAGGGTTAAACACTGAAGCTTTCTTT. The chain uses TRBV6-5 and TRBJ1-1; 9 nucleotides align to TRBD1. CDR3 length equals 17 residues. CDR1 and CDR2 (germline): MNHEY, SVGAGI. The J segment lost 2 bases and the V segment lost 2 bases, leaving 9 bases of the junction unmatched.

The J gene is TRBJ2-1, the V gene TRBV10-3, with 8 bases aligning to TRBD2. The CDR3 is 15 amino acids. The germline V gene encodes CDR1 ENHRY and CDR2 SYGVKD. Trimming at V came to 4 bases and at J to 8 bases, leaving 10 bases not matched to a gene. CDR3 DNA: TGTGCCATCAGTGGCCTCGGAAGCGGGAGCCATGAGCAGTTCTTC. Translated, it gives CAISGLGSGSHEQFF.

This chain connects TRBV10-3 to TRBJ2-4; D perhaps matches TRBD2 (6 bases). Germline V lookup: CDR1 ENHRY, CDR2 SYGVKD. The V end lost 3 bases, the J end lost 12 bases, and 15 bases lay between the germline ends. The CDR3 length is 13 residues. The CDR3 nucleotides read TGTGCCATCAGTGACCCGGCCGGGAGTAATCAGTACTTC. Translating gives CAISDPAGSNQYF.

In this sample, this clonotype turned up many times. V and J are TRBV20-1 and TRBJ2-1; 16 bases match TRBD2. The CDR3 totals 14 residues. V shed 5 bases, J shed 8 bases, and the junction held 3 bases outside the gene matches. Germline V gives CDR1 DFQATT, CDR2 SNEGSKA (reference sequence). The CDR3 spells CSAGTSGGDDEQFF. The CDR3 DNA follows: TGCAGTGCTGGGACTAGCGGGGGGGACGATGAGCAGTTCTTC.

In its sample, this clonotype was seen a few times. The chain joins TRBV4-2 to TRBJ2-1; 9 nucleotides align to TRBD2. The V gene end was trimmed by 1 base and the J gene end by 10 bases; junction bases not matched to a gene: 8. Per the germline V gene, CDR1 is LGHNA and CDR2 is YNFKEQ. The CDR3 has 15 residues. The CDR3 coding sequence is TGTGCCAGCAGCCAAGGTAGCAGAGCGGGAGGCGAGCAGTTCTTC. Residues: CASSQGSRAGGEQFF.

The chain couples TRBV7-2 to TRBJ1-5; tentatively, D is TRBD1 (5 bases). The germline gives CDR1 SGHTA, CDR2 FQGNSA. The CDR3 sequence is 13 residues long. V was cut by 4 bases and J by 6 bases, with 10 bases left in between. The CDR3 sequence: CASSWGWVQPQHF. The CDR3 bases are TGTGCCAGCAGCTGGGGGTGGGTTCAGCCCCAGCATTTT.

This clonotype has more than one count but fewer than ten. This chain uses TRBV27 with TRBJ2-7; the D gene is possibly TRBD1 (5 bases). The V end was cut by 2 bases, the J end by 6 bases, with 17 bases between. Germline CDR1 is MNHEY and CDR2 is SMNVEV (reference sequence). This CDR3 is built from 15 residues. This CDR3 is CASSLARVVSGEQYF. For the CDR3, the DNA is TGTGCCAGCAGTTTAGCCAGGGTCGTTTCTGGCGAGCAGTACTTC.

This clonotype appeared a few times. The chain uses TRBV20-1 and TRBJ2-3; TRBD2 matches 9 bases. The germline CDR1 and CDR2 sequences are DFQATT and SNEGSKA (reference sequence). This CDR3 spans 14 amino acids. V trimming: 6 bases; J trimming: 2 bases; junction bases outside the gene matches: 6. Written as DNA, the CDR3 is TGCAGTGCCCCCAGCGGGGGGCTCACAGATACGCAGTATTTT. It specifies CSAPSGGLTDTQYF.

The table lists this clonotype with a few counts. The chain carries TRBV20-1 and TRBJ2-3, with no clear D. The CDR3 is 13 residues long. Germline CDR1 reads DFQATT; CDR2 reads SNEGSKA (reference sequence). V was pared by 3 bases and J by 5 bases, with 12 bases between. CDR3 region: CSARAFSGDTQYF. Written as DNA, the CDR3 is TGCAGTGCTAGGGCGTTTTCCGGAGATACGCAGTATTTT.

The chain carries TRBV7-2 and TRBJ2-7; no clear D. The CDR3 runs 14 residues. With 1 base removed from V and 2 bases from J, the gap between germline ends came to 9 bases. Per the germline V gene, CDR1 is SGHTA and CDR2 is FQGNSA. CDR3 amino acids: CASSLVGKTYEQYF. The CDR3 coding sequence is TGTGCCAGCAGCTTAGTAGGAAAGACCTACGAGCAGTACTTC.

This clonotype was picked up a small number of times. This chain joins TRBV20-1 and TRBJ2-4, with D uncertain. The CDR3 length is 17 residues. The germline gives CDR1 DFQATT, CDR2 SNEGSKA (reference sequence). V was pared by 1 base and J by 0 bases, with 16 bases between. Here the CDR3 DNA reads TGCAGTGCTAGAGTAGTAAGAGCAGGTGGAGCCAAAAACATTCAGTACTTC. It encodes CSARVVRAGGAKNIQYF.

The V call is TRBV20-1, the J call TRBJ1-2; D unresolved. The CDR3 contains 12 residues. V gave up 7 bases and J gave up 8 bases, with 17 bases separating them. CDR1 DFQATT and CDR2 SNEGSKA come from the germline V gene (reference sequence). CDR3 coding DNA: TGCAGTGTTTCGATCAAAGGGTTGGGCTACACCTTC. Translating it yields CSVSIKGLGYTF.

The genes are TRBV20-1 and TRBJ1-6; D gene uncertain. With 0 bases removed from V and 0 bases from J, the gap between germline ends came to 6 bases. The CDR3 contains 15 residues. CDR1 and CDR2 (germline): DFQATT, SNEGSKA (reference sequence). DNA for the CDR3: TGCAGTGCTAGAGATAAGGTCTCCTATAATTCACCCCTCCACTTT. Translation: CSARDKVSYNSPLHF.

This clonotype was observed a few times. V is TRBV29-1 and J is TRBJ2-3; 12 nucleotides align to TRBD2. The CDR3 sequence is 15 residues long. The germline V gene has CDR1 SQVTM and CDR2 ANQGSEA. With 7 bases clipped from V and 6 bases from J, the junction kept 11 bases outside the gene matches. CDR3 in amino acids: CSALLAGGPRDTQYF. In DNA form, the CDR3 reads TGCAGCGCCCTCCTAGCGGGAGGGCCCCGGGATACGCAGTATTTT.

The chain carries TRBV5-5 and TRBJ1-5, with D unresolved. The CDR3 sequence is 13 residues long. V lost 1 base, J lost 6 bases, and 8 bases lay in between. Germline V lookup: CDR1 SGHKS, CDR2 YYEKEE (reference sequence). Written as DNA, the CDR3 is TGTGCCAGCAGCTTGTCAAGCGGTCAGCCCCAGCATTTT. Its protein is CASSLSSGQPQHF.

This clonotype showed up just a few times. The chain links TRBV20-1 to TRBJ1-5; D unclear. Deletions cut 0 bases from V and 4 bases from J, with 7 bases between. This CDR3 region has 13 residues. Germline V gene data show CDR1 as DFQATT and CDR2 as SNEGSKA (reference sequence). As DNA, the CDR3 is TGCAGTGCTAGAGACACAACGAATCAGCCCCAGCATTTT. Translation gives CSARDTTNQPQHF.

This clonotype was seen repeatedly, ten times or more. The chain employs TRBV29-1 and TRBJ2-7; 11 nucleotides match TRBD2. Germline lookup yields CDR1 SQVTM and CDR2 ANQGSEA. The CDR3 extends over 10 amino acids. Trimming removed 3 bases from V and 11 bases from J; junction bases left unmatched: 0. The CDR3 is CSVDSGREYF. The CDR3 DNA is TGCAGCGTTGATAGCGGGAGGGAGTACTTC.

This clonotype has only a few counts. This sequence joins TRBV6-1 and TRBJ2-1; TRBD2 agrees at 14 bases. The CDR3 sequence is 15 residues long. The V segment lost 4 bases and the J segment 8 bases; nucleotides outside the gene matches: 4. CDR1 is MNHNS and CDR2 is SASEGT in the germline V gene. CDR3 in amino acids: CASSAGLAGVYEQFF. The CDR3 nucleotides are TGTGCCAGCAGTGCGGGACTAGCGGGAGTGTATGAGCAGTTCTTC.

The chain uses TRBV27 and TRBJ2-2, with TRBD1 matching 8 bases. Germline V lookup: CDR1 MNHEY, CDR2 SMNVEV (reference sequence). There are 14 residues in the CDR3. The V and J ends lost 8 bases and 10 bases, in that order; junction bases with no gene match: 12. This chain's CDR3 is CASCVDRGHAELFF. The CDR3 DNA sequence: TGTGCCAGCTGTGTCGACAGGGGTCACGCGGAGCTGTTTTTT.